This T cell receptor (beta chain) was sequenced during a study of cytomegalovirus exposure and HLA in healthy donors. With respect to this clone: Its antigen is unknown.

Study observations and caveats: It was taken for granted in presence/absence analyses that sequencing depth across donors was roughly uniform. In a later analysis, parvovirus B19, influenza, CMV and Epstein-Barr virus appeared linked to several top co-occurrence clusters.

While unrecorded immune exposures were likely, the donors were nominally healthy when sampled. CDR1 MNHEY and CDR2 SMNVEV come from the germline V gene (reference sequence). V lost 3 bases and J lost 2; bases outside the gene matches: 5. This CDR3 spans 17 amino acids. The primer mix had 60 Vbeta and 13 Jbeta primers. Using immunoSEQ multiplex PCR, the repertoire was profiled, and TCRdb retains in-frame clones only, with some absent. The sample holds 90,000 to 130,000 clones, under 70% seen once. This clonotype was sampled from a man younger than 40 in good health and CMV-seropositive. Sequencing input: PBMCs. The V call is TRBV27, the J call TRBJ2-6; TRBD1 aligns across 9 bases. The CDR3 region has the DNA TGTGCCAGCAGTTTCGGGACAGGGTTGGCTGGGGCCAACGTCCTGACTTTC. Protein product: CASSFGTGLAGANVLTF.